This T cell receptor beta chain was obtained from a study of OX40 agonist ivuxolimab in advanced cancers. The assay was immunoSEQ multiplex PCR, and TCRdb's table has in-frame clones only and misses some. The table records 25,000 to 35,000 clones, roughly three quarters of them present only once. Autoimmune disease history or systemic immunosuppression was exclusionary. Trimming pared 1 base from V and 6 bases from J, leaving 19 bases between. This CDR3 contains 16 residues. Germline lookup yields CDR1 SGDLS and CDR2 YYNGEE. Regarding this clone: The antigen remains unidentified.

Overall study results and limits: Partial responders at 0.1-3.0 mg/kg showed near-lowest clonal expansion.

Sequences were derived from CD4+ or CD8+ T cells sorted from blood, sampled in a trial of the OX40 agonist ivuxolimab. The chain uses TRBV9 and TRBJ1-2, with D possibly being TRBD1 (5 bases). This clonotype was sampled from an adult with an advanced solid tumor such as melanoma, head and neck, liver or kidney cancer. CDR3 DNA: TGTGCCAGCAGCGTAATGGGGGTCAACAGCCTAGATGGCTACACCTTC. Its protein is CASSVMGVNSLDGYTF.